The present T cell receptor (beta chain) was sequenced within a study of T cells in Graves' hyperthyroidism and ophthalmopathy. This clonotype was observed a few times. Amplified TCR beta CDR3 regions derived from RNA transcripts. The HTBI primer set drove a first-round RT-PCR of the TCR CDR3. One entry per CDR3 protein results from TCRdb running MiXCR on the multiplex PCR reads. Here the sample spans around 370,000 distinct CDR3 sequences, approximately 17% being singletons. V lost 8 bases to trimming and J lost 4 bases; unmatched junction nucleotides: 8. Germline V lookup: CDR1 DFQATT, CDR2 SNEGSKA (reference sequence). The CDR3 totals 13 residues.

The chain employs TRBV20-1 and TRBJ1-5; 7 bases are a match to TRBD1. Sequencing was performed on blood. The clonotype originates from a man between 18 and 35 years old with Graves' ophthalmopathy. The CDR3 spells CSTTGTVNQPQHF. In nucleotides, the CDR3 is TGCAGTACAACCGGGACAGTTAATCAGCCCCAGCATTTT.